The T cell receptor (beta chain) described here comes from a study of tumor-infiltrating lymphocytes in localized non-small cell lung cancer. Study outcomes and limitations: Each assay used a separate piece of the same tissue.

The CDR3 totals 13 residues. The V gene lost 6 bases and the J gene lost 5 bases, with 13 bases spanning the gap. Germline CDR1 is SGHTA and CDR2 is FQGTGA. TCRdb's copy holds only in-frame clones and misses some; the assay was immunoSEQ multiplex PCR. This table has tens of thousands of clones, just under 70% appearing once. In regard to this clone: Its specificity is not known.

This chain connects TRBV7-3 to TRBJ1-1, with a weak D call TRBD1 (5 bases). The receptor was derived from a human donor with non-small cell lung cancer. Specimen: lung tumor tissue. CDR3 bases: TGTGCCAGCAGTAAGGGGCTGGGGACTGAAGCTTTCTTT. Translation gives CASSKGLGTEAFF.